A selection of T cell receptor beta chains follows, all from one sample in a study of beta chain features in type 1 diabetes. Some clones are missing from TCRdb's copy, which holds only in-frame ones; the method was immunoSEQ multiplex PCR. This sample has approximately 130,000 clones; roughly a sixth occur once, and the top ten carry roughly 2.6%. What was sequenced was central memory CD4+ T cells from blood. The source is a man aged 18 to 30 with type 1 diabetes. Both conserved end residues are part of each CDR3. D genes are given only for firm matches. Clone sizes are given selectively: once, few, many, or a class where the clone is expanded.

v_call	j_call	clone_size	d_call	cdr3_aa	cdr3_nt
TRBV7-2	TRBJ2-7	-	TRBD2	CASSLARGGYEQYF	TGTGCCAGCAGCTTAGCGCGCGGGGGATACGAGCAGTACTTC
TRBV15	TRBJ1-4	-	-	CATAAGGTNEKLFF	TGTGCCACCGCTGCAGGAGGAACTAATGAAAAACTGTTTTTT
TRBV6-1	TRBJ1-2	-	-	CASRRDRANYGYTF	TGTGCCAGCAGAAGGGACCGAGCTAACTATGGCTACACCTTC
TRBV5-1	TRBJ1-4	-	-	CASSLSGTENEKLFF	TGCGCCAGCAGCTTGTCCGGGACGGAGAATGAAAAACTGTTTTTT
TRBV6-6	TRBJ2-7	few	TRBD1	CASSYSGTGGYEQYF	TGTGCCAGCAGTTACTCGGGGACAGGGGGCTACGAGCAGTACTTC
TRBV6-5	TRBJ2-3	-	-	CASRATATDTQYF	TGTGCCAGTAGGGCCACAGCCACAGATACGCAGTATTTT
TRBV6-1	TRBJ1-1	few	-	CASKGDTEAFF	TGTGCCAGCAAGGGTGACACTGAAGCTTTCTTT
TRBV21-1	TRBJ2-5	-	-	CASSKARDRGNETQYF	TGTGCCAGCAGCAAAGCTCGGGACAGGGGAAACGAGACCCAGTACTTC
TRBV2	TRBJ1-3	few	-	CASSDDLGNTIYF	TGTGCCAGCAGTGATGATTTGGGAAACACCATATATTTT
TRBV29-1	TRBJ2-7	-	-	CSVRARGPSNEQYF	TGCAGCGTCCGCGCACGAGGCCCGTCGAACGAGCAGTACTTC
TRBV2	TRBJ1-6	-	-	CASSEVGQNSPLHF	TGTGCCAGCAGTGAAGTCGGTCAGAATTCACCCCTCCACTTT
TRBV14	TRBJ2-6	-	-	CARSQAWAGANVLTF	TGTGCCCGCAGCCAAGCTTGGGCTGGGGCCAACGTCCTGACTTTC
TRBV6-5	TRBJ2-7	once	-	CASSYSGGGMREQYF	TGTGCCAGCAGTTACTCGGGTGGGGGGATGCGGGAGCAGTACTTC
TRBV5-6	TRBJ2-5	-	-	CASSLTGPETQYF	TGTGCCAGCAGCTTGACAGGCCCAGAGACCCAGTACTTC
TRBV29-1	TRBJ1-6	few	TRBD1	CSATTGGDSPLHF	TGCAGCGCCACCACAGGGGGCGATTCACCCCTCCACTTT
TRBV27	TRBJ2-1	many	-	CASSLLTTQRGRQFF	TGTGCCAGCAGTTTATTGACTACTCAACGTGGGCGGCAGTTCTTC